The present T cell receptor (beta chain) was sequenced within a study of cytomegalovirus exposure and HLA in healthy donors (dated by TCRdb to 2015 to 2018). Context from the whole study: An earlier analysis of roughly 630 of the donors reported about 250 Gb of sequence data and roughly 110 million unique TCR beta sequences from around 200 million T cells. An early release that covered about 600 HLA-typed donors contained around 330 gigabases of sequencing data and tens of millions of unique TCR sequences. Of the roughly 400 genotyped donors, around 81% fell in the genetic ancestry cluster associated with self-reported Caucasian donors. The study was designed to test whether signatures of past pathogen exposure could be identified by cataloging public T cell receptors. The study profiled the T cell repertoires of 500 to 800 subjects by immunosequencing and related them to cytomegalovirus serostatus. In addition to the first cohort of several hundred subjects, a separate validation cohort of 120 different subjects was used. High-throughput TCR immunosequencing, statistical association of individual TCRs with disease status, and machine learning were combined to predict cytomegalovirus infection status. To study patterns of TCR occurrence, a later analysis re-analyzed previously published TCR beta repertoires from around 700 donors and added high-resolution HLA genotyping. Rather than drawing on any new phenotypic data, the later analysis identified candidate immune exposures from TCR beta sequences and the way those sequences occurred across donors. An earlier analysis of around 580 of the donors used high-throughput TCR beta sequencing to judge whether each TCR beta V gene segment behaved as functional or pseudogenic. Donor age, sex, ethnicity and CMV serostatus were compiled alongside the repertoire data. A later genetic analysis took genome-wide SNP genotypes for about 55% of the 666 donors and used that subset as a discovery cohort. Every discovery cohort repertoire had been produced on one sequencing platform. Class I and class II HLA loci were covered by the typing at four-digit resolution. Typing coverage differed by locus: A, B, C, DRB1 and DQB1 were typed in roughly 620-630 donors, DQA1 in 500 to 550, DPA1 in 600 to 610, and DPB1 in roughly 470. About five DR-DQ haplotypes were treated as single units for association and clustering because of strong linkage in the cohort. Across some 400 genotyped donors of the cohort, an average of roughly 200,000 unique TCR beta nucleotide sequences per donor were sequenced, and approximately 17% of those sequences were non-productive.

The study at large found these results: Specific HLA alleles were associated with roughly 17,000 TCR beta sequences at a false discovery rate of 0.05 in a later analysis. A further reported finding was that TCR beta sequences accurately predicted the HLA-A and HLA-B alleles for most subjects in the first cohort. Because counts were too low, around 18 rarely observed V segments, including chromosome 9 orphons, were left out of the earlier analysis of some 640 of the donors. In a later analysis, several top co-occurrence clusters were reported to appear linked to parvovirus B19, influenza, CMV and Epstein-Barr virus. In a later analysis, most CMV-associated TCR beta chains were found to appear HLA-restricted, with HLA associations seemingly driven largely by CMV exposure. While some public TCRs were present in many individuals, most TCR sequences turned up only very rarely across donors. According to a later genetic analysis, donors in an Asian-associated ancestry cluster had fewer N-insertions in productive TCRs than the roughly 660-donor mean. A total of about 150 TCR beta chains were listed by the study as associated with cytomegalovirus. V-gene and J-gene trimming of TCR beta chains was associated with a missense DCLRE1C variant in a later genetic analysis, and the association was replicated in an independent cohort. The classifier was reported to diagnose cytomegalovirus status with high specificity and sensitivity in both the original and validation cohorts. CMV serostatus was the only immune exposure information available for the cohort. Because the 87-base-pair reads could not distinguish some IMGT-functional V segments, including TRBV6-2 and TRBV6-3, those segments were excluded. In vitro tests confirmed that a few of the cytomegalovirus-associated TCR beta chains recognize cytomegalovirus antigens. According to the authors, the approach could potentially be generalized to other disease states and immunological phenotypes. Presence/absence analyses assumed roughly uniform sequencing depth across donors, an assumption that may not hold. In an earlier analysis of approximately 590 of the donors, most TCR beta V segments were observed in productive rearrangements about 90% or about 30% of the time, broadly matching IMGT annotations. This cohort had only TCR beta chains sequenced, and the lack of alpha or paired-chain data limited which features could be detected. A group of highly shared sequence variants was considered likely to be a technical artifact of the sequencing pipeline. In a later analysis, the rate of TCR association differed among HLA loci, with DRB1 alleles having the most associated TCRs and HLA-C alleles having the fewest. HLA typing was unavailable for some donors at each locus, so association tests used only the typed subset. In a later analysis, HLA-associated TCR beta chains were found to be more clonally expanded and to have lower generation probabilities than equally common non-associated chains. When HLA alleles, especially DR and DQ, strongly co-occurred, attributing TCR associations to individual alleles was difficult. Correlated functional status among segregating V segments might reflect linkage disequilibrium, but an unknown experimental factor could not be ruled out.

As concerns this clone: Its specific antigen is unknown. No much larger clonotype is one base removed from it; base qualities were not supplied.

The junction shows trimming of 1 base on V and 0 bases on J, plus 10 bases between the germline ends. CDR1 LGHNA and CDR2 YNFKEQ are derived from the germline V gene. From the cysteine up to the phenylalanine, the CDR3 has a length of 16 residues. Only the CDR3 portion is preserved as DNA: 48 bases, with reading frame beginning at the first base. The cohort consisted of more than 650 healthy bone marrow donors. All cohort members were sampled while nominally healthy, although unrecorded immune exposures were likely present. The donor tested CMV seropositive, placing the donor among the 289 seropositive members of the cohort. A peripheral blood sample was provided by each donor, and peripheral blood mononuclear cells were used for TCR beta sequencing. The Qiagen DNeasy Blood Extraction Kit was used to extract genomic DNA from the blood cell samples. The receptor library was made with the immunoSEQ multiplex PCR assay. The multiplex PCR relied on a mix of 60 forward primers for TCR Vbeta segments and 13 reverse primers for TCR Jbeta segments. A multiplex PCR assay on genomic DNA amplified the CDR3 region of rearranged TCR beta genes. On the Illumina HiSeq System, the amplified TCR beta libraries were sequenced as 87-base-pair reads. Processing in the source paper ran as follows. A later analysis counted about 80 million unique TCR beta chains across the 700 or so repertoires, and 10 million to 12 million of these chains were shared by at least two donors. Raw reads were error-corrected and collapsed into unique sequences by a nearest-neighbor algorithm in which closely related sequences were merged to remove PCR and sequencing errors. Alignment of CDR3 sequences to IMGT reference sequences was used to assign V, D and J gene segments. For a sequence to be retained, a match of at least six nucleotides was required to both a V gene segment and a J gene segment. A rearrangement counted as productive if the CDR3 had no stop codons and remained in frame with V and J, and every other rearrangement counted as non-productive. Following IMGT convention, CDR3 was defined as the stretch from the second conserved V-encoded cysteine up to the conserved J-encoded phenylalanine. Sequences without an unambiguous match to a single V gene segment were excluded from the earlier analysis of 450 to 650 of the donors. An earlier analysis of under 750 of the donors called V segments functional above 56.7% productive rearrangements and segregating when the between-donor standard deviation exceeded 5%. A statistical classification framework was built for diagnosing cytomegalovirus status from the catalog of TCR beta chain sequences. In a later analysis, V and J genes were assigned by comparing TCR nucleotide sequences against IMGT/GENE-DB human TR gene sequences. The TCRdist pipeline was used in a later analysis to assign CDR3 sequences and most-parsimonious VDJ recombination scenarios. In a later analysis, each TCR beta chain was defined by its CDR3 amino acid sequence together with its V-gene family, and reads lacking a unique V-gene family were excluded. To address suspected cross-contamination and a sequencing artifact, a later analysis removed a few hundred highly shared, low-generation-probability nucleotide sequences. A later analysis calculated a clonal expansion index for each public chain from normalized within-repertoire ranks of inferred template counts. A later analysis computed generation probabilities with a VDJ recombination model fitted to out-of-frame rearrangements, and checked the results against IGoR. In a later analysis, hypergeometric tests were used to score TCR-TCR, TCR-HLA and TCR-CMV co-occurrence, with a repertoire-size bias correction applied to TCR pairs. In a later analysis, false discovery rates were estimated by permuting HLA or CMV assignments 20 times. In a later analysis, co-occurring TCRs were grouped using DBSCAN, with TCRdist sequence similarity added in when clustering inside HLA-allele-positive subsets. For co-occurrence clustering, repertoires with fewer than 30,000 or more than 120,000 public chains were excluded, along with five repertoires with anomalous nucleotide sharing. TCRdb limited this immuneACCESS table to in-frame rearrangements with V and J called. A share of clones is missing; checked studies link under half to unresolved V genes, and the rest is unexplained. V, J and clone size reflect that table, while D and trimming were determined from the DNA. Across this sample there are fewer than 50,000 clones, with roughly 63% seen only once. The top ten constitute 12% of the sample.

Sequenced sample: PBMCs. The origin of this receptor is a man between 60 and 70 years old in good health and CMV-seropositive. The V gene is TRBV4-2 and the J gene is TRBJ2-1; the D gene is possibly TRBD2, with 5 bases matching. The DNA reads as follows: TGTGCCAGCAGCCAAGTTGTAGCGAACTCCTACAATGAGCAGTTCTTC. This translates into CASSQVVANSYNEQFF.